The 23 T cell receptor beta chains given below trace back to one sample, sequenced in a study of beta chain features in type 1 diabetes. Points from the study as a whole: TCRB CDR3s from Type 1 diabetes patients were moderately but significantly shorter in all four CD4+ subsets.

The isolated RNA, all of it, was reverse transcribed, so expressed TCRB transcripts were what got sequenced. Generated by immunoSEQ multiplex PCR, the TCRdb table keeps only in-frame clones and is missing some. In the table there are a few hundred thousand clones, less than 15% of which are singletons. Their antigens are not known. The sequencing input was naive CD4+ T cells from blood. The receptor set was obtained from a woman under 30 with type 1 diabetes.

This clone was counted a few times. The chain is built from TRBV9 and TRBJ1-1, with D tentatively TRBD1 (5 bases). Between the trimmed V and J ends, which lost 0 bases and 3 bases, there was a span of 6 bases. Looked up from germline, CDR1 is SGDLS and CDR2 is YYNGEE. The CDR3 has 13 amino acids. The CDR3 coding sequence is TGTGCCAGCAGCGTAGTCAGGGACACTGAAGCTTTCTTT. It is translated as CASSVVRDTEAFF.

This clone was detected only a few times. The chain recombines TRBV10-3 with TRBJ2-1; TRBD2 aligns across 8 bases. V lost 6 bases and J lost 5; bases outside the gene matches: 6. Germline V gene sequence: CDR1 ENHRY, CDR2 SYGVKD. This CDR3 region has 14 residues. The CDR3 sequence is CAIRAGGTNNEQFF. CDR3 sequence (DNA): TGTGCCATCAGGGCGGGAGGTACCAACAATGAGCAGTTCTTC.

The rearrangement joins TRBV5-4 to TRBJ1-5; TRBD1 might be the D (5 bases). This CDR3 has 16 residues. With 4 bases removed from V and 11 bases from J, the gap between germline ends came to 25 bases. CDR1 SGHNT and CDR2 YYREEE come from the germline V gene (reference sequence). The CDR3 sequence is CASSDSFGGSLSAQHF. For the CDR3, the DNA is TGTGCCAGCAGCGACTCGTTCGGGGGTTCGCTTTCGGCCCAGCATTTT.

This clone has more than one count but fewer than ten. The V gene is TRBV7-8, the J gene TRBJ2-1, with TRBD1 identical over 9 bases. The length of the CDR3 is 16 residues. Germline V gives CDR1 SGHVS, CDR2 FQNEAQ. Trimming at V came to 5 bases and at J to 6 bases, leaving 11 bases not matched to a gene. CDR3 bases: TGTGCCAGCAGCCCCGGGACAGGGTTCCTTTTCAATGAGCAGTTCTTC. Translation: CASSPGTGFLFNEQFF.

The sample holds a few counts of this clone. V gene TRBV9 combines with J gene TRBJ2-3; 8 positions match TRBD2. CDR3 length equals 15 residues. The V gene end was trimmed by 2 bases and the J gene end by 5 bases; junction bases not matched to a gene: 7. Germline V gene data show CDR1 as SGDLS and CDR2 as YYNGEE. CDR3 DNA: TGTGCCAGCAGCGTCCAAGCGGGAGCTGGAGATACGCAGTATTTT. Translated, it gives CASSVQAGAGDTQYF.

J is TRBJ2-2 and V is TRBV7-9; the match to TRBD1 covers 8 bases. The CDR3 is 17 residues long. J gave up 0 bases and V 5 bases, and 8 bases lay outside the gene matches. Germline-derived CDR1 and CDR2 are SEHNR and FQNEAQ (reference sequence). The CDR3 loop reads CASSNPPGQANTGELFF. The CDR3 nucleotides are TGTGCCAGCAGCAATCCCCCGGGACAGGCGAACACCGGGGAGCTGTTTTTT.

This clone was observed a handful of times. The chain links TRBV6-6 to TRBJ2-2; maybe TRBD2 (5 bases). Trimming took off 0 bases at V and 3 bases at J, with 11 bases between the two ends. The germline V gene encodes CDR1 MNHNY and CDR2 SVGAGI (reference sequence). CDR3 size: 16 residues. CDR3 in amino acids: CASSYSFRDDTGELFF. Here the CDR3 DNA reads TGTGCCAGCAGTTACTCGTTCCGGGATGACACCGGGGAGCTGTTTTTT.

This clone was detected only a few times. The chain employs TRBV25-1 and TRBJ2-5, with D perhaps TRBD1 (5 bases). The germline V gene encodes CDR1 MGHDK and CDR2 SYGVNS. The V gene lost 1 base and the J gene lost 7 bases, with 13 bases spanning the gap. The CDR3 loop spans 14 amino acids. The CDR3 coding sequence is TGTGCCAGCAGTGAATCGGGCAGGGTCGGGACCCAGTACTTC. It is translated as CASSESGRVGTQYF.

The rearrangement joins TRBV7-6 to TRBJ2-1, with TRBD2 as a possible D gene (5 bases). The V gene lost 3 bases and the J gene lost 6 bases, with 18 bases spanning the gap. The length of the CDR3 is 16 residues. Germline V gene lookup returns CDR1 SGHVS and CDR2 FNYEAQ. The DNA for the CDR3 is TGTGCCAGCAGCTTTACTCCTATTGGAGGTCCCAATGAGCAGTTCTTC. Its protein is CASSFTPIGGPNEQFF.

V is TRBV5-1 and J is TRBJ2-6, with TRBD1 matching 10 bases. Germline V lookup: CDR1 SGHRS, CDR2 YFSETQ. The CDR3 extends over 19 amino acids. The trim removed 4 bases at V and 0 bases at J, leaving 10 bases unmatched. The DNA for the CDR3 is TGCGCCAGCAGCCCACCGTGGGACAGGGGAATCTCTGGGGCCAACGTCCTGACTTTC. It specifies CASSPPWDRGISGANVLTF. The full variable domain, with the rest looked up from reference TRBV5-1 and TRBJ2-6, is KAGVTQTPRYLIKTRGQQVTLSCSPISGHRSVSWYQQTPGQGLQFLFEYFSETQRNKGNFPGRFSGRQFSNSRSEMNVSTLELGDSALYLCASSPPWDRGISGANVLTFGAGSRLTVL.

The chain has TRBV15 and TRBJ2-3; 10 bases map to TRBD1. The CDR3 consists of 15 residues. The V and J ends lost 0 bases and 6 bases, in that order; junction bases with no gene match: 3. From germline, CDR1 is LNHNV and CDR2 YYDKDF (reference sequence). Written as DNA, the CDR3 is TGTGCCACCAGCAGAGAGAGGACAGGGGGTGATACGCAGTATTTT. Translation: CATSRERTGGDTQYF.

This clone has only a few counts. This rearrangement joins TRBV28 to TRBJ2-5, with 7 bases fitting TRBD2. Germline V gene sequence: CDR1 MDHEN, CDR2 SYDVKM. This CDR3 region has 16 residues. V gave up 7 bases and J gave up 4 bases; unmatched junction bases: 15. Here the CDR3 DNA reads TGTGCCAGCAAGACGGGGAGGGCACTTGCGGGAGAGACCCAGTACTTC. This encodes CASKTGRALAGETQYF.

The chain combines TRBV13 with TRBJ2-4; TRBD2 is a possible D gene (6 bases). The germline V gene has CDR1 PRHDT and CDR2 FYEKMQ (reference sequence). Trimming cost V 8 bases and J 4 bases, with 9 bases left between them. This CDR3 spans 12 amino acids. The CDR3 sequence: CASSSAKNIQYF. The CDR3 region has the DNA TGTGCCAGCTCTAGCGCGAAAAACATTCAGTACTTC.

This chain links TRBV5-1 with TRBJ2-5; 8 nucleotides match TRBD1. V lost 2 bases and J lost 7; bases outside the gene matches: 10. Looked up from germline, CDR1 is SGHRS and CDR2 is YFSETQ. The length of the CDR3 is 15 residues. The CDR3 DNA follows: TGCGCCAGCAGCTTACGGGGGCAGGGGGCTTGGACCCAGTACTTC. This encodes CASSLRGQGAWTQYF.

This chain uses TRBV7-9 with TRBJ2-5; 7 bases line up with TRBD1. Germline CDR1 is SEHNR and CDR2 is FQNEAQ (reference sequence). The CDR3 covers 15 residues. The trim removed 0 bases at V and 5 bases at J, leaving 6 bases unmatched. CDR3 amino acids: CASSLASTGRETQYF. The CDR3 DNA sequence: TGTGCCAGCAGCTTAGCGTCGACAGGGCGGGAGACCCAGTACTTC.

This clone has only a few counts. The chain recombines TRBV5-1 with TRBJ2-2; D is unresolved. The CDR3 is 17 residues long. V was pared by 0 bases and J by 0 bases, with 12 bases between. Germline CDR1 reads SGHRS; CDR2 reads YFSETQ. The CDR3 coding sequence is TGCGCCAGCAGCTTGGCTTCGGCAGGCGCGAACACCGGGGAGCTGTTTTTT. This sequence encodes CASSLASAGANTGELFF.

The chain couples TRBV5-6 to TRBJ1-4; TRBD1 matches at 8 bases. J lost 6 bases, V lost 2 bases, and 6 bases had no gene match. Germline V gene sequence: CDR1 SGHDT, CDR2 YYEEEE. This CDR3 has 15 residues. CDR3 sequence: CASSLLTGDHEKLFF. The DNA for the CDR3 is TGTGCCAGCAGCTTACTGACAGGGGACCATGAAAAACTGTTTTTT.

There are a few counts of this clone. The chain is built from TRBV6-6 and TRBJ2-5; no clear D gene. The CDR3 has 14 amino acids. Trimming stripped 11 bases from V and 1 base from J, with 17 bases between. Germline values: CDR1 MNHNY, CDR2 SVGAGI (reference sequence). The CDR3 DNA reads TGTGCCTCTCAAAGTCCACAGATCCAAGAGACCCAGTACTTC. It encodes CASQSPQIQETQYF.

This sequence joins TRBV20-1 and TRBJ1-1; D unclear. The CDR3 has 10 residues. Trimming shortened V by 6 bases and J by 7 bases, and 9 bases separated the two germline ends. CDR1 and CDR2 (germline): DFQATT, SNEGSKA (reference sequence). Here the CDR3 DNA reads TGCAGTGCCGGGGTGGGTGAAGCTTTCTTT. It encodes CSAGVGEAFF.

This clone was recorded a few times. The J gene is TRBJ2-7, the V gene TRBV7-9; D not resolved. Germline-derived CDR1 and CDR2 are SEHNR and FQNEAQ (reference sequence). Trimming removed 8 bases from V and 5 bases from J, with 13 bases in between. The CDR3 spans 12 residues. For the CDR3, the DNA is TGTGCCAGCTCCTCTTTAGTGGACGAGCAGTACTTC. This encodes CASSSLVDEQYF. The entire variable domain, with the rest obtained from reference TRBV7-9 and TRBJ2-7, is as follows: DTGVSQNPRHKITKRGQNVTFRCDPISEHNRLYWYRQTLGQGPEFLTYFQNEAQLEKSRLLSDRFSAERPKGSFSTLEIQRTEQGDSAMYLCASSSLVDEQYFGPGTRLTVT.

In this sample, this clone turned up a few times. V gene TRBV7-2 combines with J gene TRBJ2-7, with TRBD2 as a possible D gene (5 bases). This CDR3 comprises 15 residues. Germline assignment: CDR1 SGHTA and CDR2 FQGNSA. Between the trimmed V and J ends, which lost 1 base and 9 bases, there was a span of 19 bases. In nucleotides, the CDR3 is TGTGCCAGCAGCTTAGGTCTCGCGGGTCTACGAGGGCAGTACTTC. This translates into CASSLGLAGLRGQYF.

This CDR3 reads CSAGGTQGTEAFF. The CDR3 nucleotides read TGCAGCGCAGGGGGGACCCAGGGGACTGAAGCTTTCTTT. This sequence joins TRBV29-1 and TRBJ1-1; TRBD1 matches 7 bases. Germline lookup yields CDR1 SQVTM and CDR2 ANQGSEA. The CDR3 sequence is 13 residues long. V gave up 7 bases and J gave up 5 bases; unmatched junction bases: 10.

This clone was seen more than once but under ten times. CDR3 in amino acids: CSVEGWRRNNEQFF. CDR3 bases: TGCAGCGTTGAAGGGTGGAGGCGAAACAATGAGCAGTTCTTC. This chain joins TRBV29-1 and TRBJ2-1, with TRBD2 as a possible D gene (5 bases). CDR3 length: 14 residues. Trimming removed 1 base from V and 5 bases from J, with 12 bases in between. Germline V gene sequence: CDR1 SQVTM, CDR2 ANQGSEA.